This section outlines one T cell receptor (beta chain) sequence together with its context. As yet, its antigen is unknown. UMIs and a universal primer site were added when TCR cDNA was made by 5'RACE template switching. TCRdb recomputed calls from the 5' RACE reads with MiXCR, one row per CDR3 protein. The sample records some 600,000 distinct CDR3 sequences, less than 20% being singletons. The CDR3 has 13 residues. Germline V gene data show CDR1 as SGHTA and CDR2 as FQGNSA. V lost 5 bases and J lost 2, with 10 bases in between. This sample was taken from a study of T cells after yellow fever vaccination. The study's findings and limits: The presence of abundant clonotypes contaminating from the bulk population was possible in FACS-sorted repertoires. Weaker, the secondary response had a peak occurring faster, on day 5 versus 15. Only a minor proportion of clonotypes was detected across both CD4 and CD8 compartments.

The chain is built from TRBV7-2 and TRBJ2-7; D unclear. Specimen: PBMCs, collected less than 6 days after the first yellow fever vaccination. The source of this sequence is a man younger than 30 who received the YFV17D yellow fever vaccine. DNA of the CDR3: TGTGCCAGCAGCCCAATGGCCACCTACGAGCAGTACTTC. Translated, it gives CASSPMATYEQYF.